Listed here are 6 T cell receptor beta chains from one sample, sequenced in a study of blood T cell repertoires in COVID-19. Assay used: immunoSEQ multiplex PCR; TCRdb lists only in-frame clones, some missing. The sample holds roughly 100,000 clones, roughly 87% seen once. Sequenced material: peripheral blood. The receptors here all came from a human donor in a cohort sampled during active COVID-19.

This rearrangement joins TRBV10-3 to TRBJ1-1; D is undetermined. Germline V gives CDR1 ENHRY, CDR2 SYGVKD. The CDR3 is made up of 12 amino acids. V gave up 10 bases and J gave up 1 base, with 10 bases separating them. The CDR3 loop reads CATTRENTEAFF. The DNA for the CDR3 is TGTGCCACCACCCGGGAGAACACTGAAGCTTTCTTT.

V is TRBV5-6 and J is TRBJ2-7; tentative D call: TRBD2 (5 bases). The V gene lost 6 bases and the J gene lost 0 bases, with 7 bases spanning the gap. There are 12 residues in the CDR3. The germline V gene has CDR1 SGHDT and CDR2 YYEEEE. The chain's CDR3 is CASTGSSYEQYF. The CDR3 DNA reads TGTGCCAGCACGGGAAGCTCCTACGAGCAGTACTTC.

The chain employs TRBV6-4 and TRBJ2-2; D unclear. CDR1 and CDR2 (germline): MRHNA, SNTAGT. CDR3 size: 13 residues. Trimming stripped 5 bases from V and 1 base from J, with 5 bases between. In DNA form, the CDR3 reads TGTGCCAGCAGTTTGCGGAACACCGGGGAGCTGTTTTTT. Translation gives CASSLRNTGELFF.

The chain uses TRBV18 and TRBJ2-3; D remains ambiguous. This CDR3 is built from 16 residues. V lost 0 bases and J lost 6, with 16 bases in between. In germline, CDR1 is KGHSH, CDR2 LQKENI. The CDR3 here is CASSPPSRGVEDTQYF. The DNA for the CDR3 is TGTGCCAGCTCACCACCCAGTAGAGGTGTTGAGGATACGCAGTATTTT.

The chain recombines TRBV7-2 with TRBJ2-1; 9 bases are shared with TRBD1. This CDR3 is 16 amino acids long. The V and J ends lost 4 bases and 5 bases, in that order; junction bases with no gene match: 9. From germline, CDR1 is SGHTA and CDR2 FQGNSA. CDR3 region: CASSSRSGTGNNEQFF. In DNA, the CDR3 is TGTGCCAGCAGCTCCCGATCCGGGACAGGGAACAATGAGCAGTTCTTC.

This clone was seen a few times. V gene TRBV23-1 combines with J gene TRBJ1-6, with D possibly being TRBD1 (5 bases). TRBV23-1 qualifies as an ORF whose function is uncertain. The length of the CDR3 is 15 residues. V lost 2 bases and J 9 bases, leaving 14 bases between the germline ends. CDR3 nucleotide sequence: TGCGCCAGCAGTCAAGCCAGGGTTAATAGTTCACCCCTCCACTTT. Protein sequence: CASSQARVNSSPLHF.